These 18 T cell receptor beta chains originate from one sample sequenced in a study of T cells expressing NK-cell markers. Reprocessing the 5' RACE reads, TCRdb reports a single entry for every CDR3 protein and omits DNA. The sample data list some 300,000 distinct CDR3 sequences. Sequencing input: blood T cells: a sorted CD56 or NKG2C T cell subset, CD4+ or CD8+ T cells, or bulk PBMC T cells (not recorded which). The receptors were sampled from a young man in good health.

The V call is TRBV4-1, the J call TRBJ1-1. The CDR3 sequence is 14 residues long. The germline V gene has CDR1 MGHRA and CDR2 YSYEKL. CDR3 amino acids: CASSHGGVYTEAFF.

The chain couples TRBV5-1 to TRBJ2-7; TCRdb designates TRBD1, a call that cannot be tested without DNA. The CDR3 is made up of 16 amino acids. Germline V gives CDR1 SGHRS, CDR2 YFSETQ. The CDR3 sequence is CASSLISGQSPYEQYF.

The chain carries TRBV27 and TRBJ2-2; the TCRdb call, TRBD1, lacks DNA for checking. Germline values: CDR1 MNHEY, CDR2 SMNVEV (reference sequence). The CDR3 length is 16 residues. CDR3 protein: CASNRGPGQYTGELFF.

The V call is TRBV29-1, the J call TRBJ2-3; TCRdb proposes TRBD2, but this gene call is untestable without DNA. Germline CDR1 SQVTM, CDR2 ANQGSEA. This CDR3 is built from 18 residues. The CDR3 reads CSVVRGLAGVRGRDTQYF.

The CDR3 here is CASTKRGHASTDTQYF. The rearrangement uses TRBV7-6 and TRBJ2-3; TCRdb's assignment of TRBD1 cannot be checked, as there is no DNA. Germline CDR1 SGHVS, CDR2 FNYEAQ. The CDR3 spans 16 residues.

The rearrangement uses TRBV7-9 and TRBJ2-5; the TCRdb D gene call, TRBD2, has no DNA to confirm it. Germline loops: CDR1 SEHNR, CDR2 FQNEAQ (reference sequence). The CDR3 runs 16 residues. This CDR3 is CASSSPLGEVAETQYF. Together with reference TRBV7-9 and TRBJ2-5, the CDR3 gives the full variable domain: DTGVSQNPRHKITKRGQNVTFRCDPISEHNRLYWYRQTLGQGPEFLTYFQNEAQLEKSRLLSDRFSAERPKGSFSTLEIQRTEQGDSAMYLCASSSPLGEVAETQYFGPGTRLLVL.

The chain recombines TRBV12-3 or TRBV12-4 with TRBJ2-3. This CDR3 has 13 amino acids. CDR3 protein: CASSHSTTDTQYF.

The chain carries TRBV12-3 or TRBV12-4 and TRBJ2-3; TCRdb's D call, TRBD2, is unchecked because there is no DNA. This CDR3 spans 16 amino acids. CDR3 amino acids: CASSLGGGDTTDTQYF.

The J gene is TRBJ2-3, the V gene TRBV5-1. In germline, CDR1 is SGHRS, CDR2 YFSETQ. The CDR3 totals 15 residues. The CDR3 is CASSLAEAWTNTQYF.

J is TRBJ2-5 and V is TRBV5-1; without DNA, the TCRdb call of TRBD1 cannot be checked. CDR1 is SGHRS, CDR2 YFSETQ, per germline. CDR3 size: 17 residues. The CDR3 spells CASSLWGQNRGMETQYF.

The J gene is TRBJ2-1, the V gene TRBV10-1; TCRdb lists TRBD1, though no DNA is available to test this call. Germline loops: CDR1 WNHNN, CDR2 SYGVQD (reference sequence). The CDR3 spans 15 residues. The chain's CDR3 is CASSDRQGADNEQFF.

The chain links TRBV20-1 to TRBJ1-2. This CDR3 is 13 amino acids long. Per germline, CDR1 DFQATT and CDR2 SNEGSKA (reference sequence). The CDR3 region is CSARVGLGYGYTF.

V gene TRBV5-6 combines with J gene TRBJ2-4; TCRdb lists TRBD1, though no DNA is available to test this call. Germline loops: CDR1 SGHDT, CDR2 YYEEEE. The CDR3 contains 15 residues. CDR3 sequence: CASTRGSLAKNIQYF.

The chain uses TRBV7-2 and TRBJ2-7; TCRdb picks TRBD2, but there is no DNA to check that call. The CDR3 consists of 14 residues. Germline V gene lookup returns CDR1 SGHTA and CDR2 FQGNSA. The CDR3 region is CASSDGLVGVEQYF.

This chain's CDR3 is CSVRRGGEGEQYF. This chain joins TRBV29-1 and TRBJ2-7; the D call from TCRdb, TRBD1, cannot be confirmed without DNA. CDR1 is SQVTM, CDR2 ANQGSEA, per germline. The CDR3 length is 13 residues.

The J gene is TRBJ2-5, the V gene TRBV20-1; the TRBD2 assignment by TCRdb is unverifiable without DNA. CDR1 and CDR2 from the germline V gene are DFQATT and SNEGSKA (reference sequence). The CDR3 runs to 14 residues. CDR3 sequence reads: CSASPLAGGETQYF.

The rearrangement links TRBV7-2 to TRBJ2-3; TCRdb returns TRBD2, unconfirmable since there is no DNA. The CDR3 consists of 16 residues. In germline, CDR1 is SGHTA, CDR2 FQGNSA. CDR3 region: CASSLGGGRPVDTQYF.

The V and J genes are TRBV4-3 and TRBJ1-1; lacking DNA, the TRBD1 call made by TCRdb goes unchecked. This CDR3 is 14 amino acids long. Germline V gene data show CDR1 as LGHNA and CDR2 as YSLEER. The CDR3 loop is CASSPSSTGLQAFF.